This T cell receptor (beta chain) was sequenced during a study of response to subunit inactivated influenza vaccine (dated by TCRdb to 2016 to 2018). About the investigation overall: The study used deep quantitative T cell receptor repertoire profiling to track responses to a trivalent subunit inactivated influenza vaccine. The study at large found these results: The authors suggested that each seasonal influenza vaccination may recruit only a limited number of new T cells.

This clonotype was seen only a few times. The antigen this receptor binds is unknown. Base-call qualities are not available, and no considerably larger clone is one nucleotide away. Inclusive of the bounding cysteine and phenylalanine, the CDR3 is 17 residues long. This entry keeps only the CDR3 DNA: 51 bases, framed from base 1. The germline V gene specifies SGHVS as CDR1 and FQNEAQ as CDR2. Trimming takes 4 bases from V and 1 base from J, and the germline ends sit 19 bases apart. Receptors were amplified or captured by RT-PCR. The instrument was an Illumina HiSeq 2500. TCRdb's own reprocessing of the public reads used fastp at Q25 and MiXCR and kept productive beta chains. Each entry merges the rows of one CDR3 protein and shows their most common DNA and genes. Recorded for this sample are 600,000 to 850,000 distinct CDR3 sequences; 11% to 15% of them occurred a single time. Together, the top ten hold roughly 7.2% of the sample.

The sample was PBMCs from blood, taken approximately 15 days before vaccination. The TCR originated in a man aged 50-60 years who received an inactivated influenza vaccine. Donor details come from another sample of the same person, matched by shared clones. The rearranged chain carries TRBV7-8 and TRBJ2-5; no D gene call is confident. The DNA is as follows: TGTGCCAGCAGCTCGTTCTCGTTCAGATCAGTCCAAGAGACCCAGTACTTC. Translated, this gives CASSSFSFRSVQETQYF.